This TCR beta chain was obtained from a study of T-cell reconstitution after alpha-beta-depleted transplantation in children. Broader study findings: As was reported, about two months after transplant, alpha-beta T cells came from several hundred expanded graft clones. One year post-transplant, T-cell counts and diversity were largely derived from T cells produced anew. There were some patients whose high TCRbeta diversity at day 60 came from surviving recipient T cells and thymic progenitors.

There are 15 residues in the CDR3. Germline assignment: CDR1 LGHDT and CDR2 YNNKEL (reference sequence). V was clipped by 0 bases and J by 4 bases, with 12 bases between them. Notes on this clonotype: What it binds is not known.

TCRbeta library preparation incorporated unique molecular identifiers. TCRdb analysed the PCR reads with MiXCR anew, one entry per CDR3 protein. The table includes around 300,000 distinct CDR3 sequences, approximately 23% detected once. The TCR was taken from a male patient aged 10-17 years who had a stem cell transplant for acute lymphoblastic leukemia, so the T cells may come from the graft donor. Here the sequenced sample was PBMCs, mostly from graft donor cells, taken 180 days after TCRalphabeta/CD19-depleted stem cell transplant. V gene TRBV3-1 combines with J gene TRBJ2-5, with D unclear. CDR3 nucleotide sequence: TGTGCCAGCAGCCAAGATACCCGGTGGGGAGAGACCCAGTACTTC. Translating gives CASSQDTRWGETQYF.